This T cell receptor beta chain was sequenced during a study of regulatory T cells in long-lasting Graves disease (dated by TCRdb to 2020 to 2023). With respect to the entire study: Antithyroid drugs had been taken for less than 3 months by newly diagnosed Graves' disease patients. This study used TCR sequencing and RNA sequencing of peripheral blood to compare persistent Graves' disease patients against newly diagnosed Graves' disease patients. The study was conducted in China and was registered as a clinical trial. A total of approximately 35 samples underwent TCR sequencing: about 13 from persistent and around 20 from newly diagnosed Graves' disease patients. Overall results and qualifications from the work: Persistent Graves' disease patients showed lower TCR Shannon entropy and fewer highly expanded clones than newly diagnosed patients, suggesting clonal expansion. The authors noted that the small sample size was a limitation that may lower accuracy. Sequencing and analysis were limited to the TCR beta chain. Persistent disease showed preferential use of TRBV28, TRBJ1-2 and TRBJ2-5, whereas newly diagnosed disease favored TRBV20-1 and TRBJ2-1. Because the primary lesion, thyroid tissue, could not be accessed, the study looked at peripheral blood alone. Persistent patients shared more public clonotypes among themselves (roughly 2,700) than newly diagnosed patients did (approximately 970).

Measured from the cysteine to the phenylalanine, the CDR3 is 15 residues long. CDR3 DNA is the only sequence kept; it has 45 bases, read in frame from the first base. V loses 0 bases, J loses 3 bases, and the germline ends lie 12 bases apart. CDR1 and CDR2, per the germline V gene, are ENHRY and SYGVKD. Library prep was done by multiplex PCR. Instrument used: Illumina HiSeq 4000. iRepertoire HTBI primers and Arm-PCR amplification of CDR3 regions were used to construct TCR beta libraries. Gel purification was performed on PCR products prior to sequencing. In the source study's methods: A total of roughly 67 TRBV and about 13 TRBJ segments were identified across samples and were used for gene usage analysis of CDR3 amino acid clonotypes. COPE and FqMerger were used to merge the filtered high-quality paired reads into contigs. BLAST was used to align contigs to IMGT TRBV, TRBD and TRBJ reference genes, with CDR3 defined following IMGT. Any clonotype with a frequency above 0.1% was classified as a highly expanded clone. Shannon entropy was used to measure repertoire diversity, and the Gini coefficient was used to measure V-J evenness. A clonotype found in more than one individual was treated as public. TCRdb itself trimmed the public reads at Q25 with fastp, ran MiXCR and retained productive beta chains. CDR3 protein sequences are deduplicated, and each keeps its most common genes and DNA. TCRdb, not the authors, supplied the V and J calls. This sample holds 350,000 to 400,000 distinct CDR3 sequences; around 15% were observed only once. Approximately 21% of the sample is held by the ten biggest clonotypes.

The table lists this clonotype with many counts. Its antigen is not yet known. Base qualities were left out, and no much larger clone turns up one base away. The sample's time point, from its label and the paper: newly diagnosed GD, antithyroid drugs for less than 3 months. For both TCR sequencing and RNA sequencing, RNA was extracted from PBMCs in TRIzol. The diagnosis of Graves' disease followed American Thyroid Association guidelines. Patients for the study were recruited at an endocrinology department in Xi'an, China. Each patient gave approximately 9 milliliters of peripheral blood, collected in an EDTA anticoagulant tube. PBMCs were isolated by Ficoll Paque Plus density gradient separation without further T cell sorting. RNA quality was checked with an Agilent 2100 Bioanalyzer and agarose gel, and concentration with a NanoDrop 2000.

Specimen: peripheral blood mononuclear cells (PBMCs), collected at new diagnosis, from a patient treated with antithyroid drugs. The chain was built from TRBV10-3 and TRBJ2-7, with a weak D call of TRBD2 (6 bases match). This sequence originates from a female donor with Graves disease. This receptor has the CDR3 CAISESLGLFYEQYF. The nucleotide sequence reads TGTGCCATCAGTGAGTCGTTGGGACTCTTCTACGAGCAGTACTTC.